The clone carrying this TCR beta chain was observed a handful of times. What it binds is unknown. This sample is drawn from a study of cytomegalovirus exposure and HLA in healthy donors. Study outcomes and limitations: The productive fraction for most TCR beta V segments was about 90% or about 30% in an earlier analysis. V- and J-gene trimming of TCR beta was linked (in a later analysis) to a missense DCLRE1C variant. 87-base-pair reads could not separate some V segments, including TRBV6-2 and TRBV6-3. The study carried out a later analysis of TCR beta sequences. It associated some 17,000 of them with specific HLA alleles at a false discovery rate of 0.05.

There are 15 residues in the CDR3. Germline V lookup: CDR1 SGHNT, CDR2 YYREEE (reference sequence). V shed 0 bases and J 8 bases; nucleotides not matched to a gene: 5. This PCR relied on a set of 60 Vbeta primers and 13 Jbeta primers. This table comes from immunoSEQ multiplex PCR, and its TCRdb copy is limited to in-frame clones, with some not included. The repertoire has some 78,000 clones, 80% of them found once; the top ten carry approximately 23%. The sequence was obtained from a woman in her 50s in good health and CMV-seropositive. The chain joins TRBV5-4 to TRBJ1-2; 12 nucleotides align to TRBD1. What was sequenced was PBMCs. CDR3 amino acids: CASSLGGQGAWGYTF. CDR3 DNA sequence: TGTGCCAGCAGCTTGGGGGGACAGGGGGCTTGGGGCTACACCTTC.